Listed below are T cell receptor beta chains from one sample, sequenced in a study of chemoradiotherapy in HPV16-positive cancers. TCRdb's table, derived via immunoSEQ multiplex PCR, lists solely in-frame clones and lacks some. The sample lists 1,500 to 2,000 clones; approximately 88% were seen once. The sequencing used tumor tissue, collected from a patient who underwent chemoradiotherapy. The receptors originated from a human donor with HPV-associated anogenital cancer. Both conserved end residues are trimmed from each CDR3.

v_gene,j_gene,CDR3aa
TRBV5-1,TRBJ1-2,ASSLEGGAQGYT
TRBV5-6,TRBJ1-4,ASSSVGQGAANEKLF
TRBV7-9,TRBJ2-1,ASSPPLVLPGREQF
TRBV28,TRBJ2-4,ASSLGGTGRNIQY
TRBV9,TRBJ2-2,ASSVRGTGELF
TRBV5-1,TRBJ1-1,ASSSSQRMNTEAF
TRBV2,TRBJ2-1,ASSVGRTYNEQF
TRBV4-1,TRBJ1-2,ASSQDRWQGVNYGYT
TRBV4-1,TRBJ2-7,ASSQGTGTGNEQY
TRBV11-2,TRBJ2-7,ASSLDGPNEQY
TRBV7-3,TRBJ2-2,ASSLIRTGDGGELF
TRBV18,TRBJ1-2,ASSPEGKGGYT
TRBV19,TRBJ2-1,ASSIDLSYNEQF
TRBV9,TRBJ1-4,ASSQGTVTNEKLF
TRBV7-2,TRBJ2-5,ASSLGGMKNPVETQY
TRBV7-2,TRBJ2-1,ASSSSGGAYNEQF
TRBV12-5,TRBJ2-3,ASGNSLSTDTQY
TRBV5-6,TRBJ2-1,ASSLSYLETYNEQF
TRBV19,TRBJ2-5,ASSINLPGLQETQY
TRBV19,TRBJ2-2,ATSPETGLSGELF
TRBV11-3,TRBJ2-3,ASSTGTSGGAYDTQY
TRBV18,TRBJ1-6,ASSPAGTNNSPLH
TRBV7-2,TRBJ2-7,ASSLWTSGVSYEQY
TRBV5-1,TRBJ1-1,ASSFGSYANTEAF
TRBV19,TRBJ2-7,ASTPTGGIYEQY
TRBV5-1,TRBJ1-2,ASSLAQGSPLGYT
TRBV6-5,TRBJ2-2,ASSYTRVNTGELF
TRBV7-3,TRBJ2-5,ASSPTGWGEGTQY
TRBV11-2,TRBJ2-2,ASSLAAGGTGELF
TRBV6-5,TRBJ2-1,ASSLRDLQF
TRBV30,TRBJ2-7,AWSKGGSSYEQY